This TCR beta chain was sequenced in a study of lung T cells in sarcoidosis with Löfgren's syndrome. Germline loops: CDR1 LGHNA, CDR2 YNFKEQ. V was cut by 1 base and J by 7 bases, with 13 bases left in between. The CDR3 runs 14 residues. Each CDR3 protein gets one entry after TCRdb re-called the reads with MiXCR. The repertoire holds 15,000 to 20,000 distinct CDR3 sequences, with 20% to 25% as singletons. This clonotype has a count of ten or more. This TCR was recovered from a human donor with sarcoidosis (Löfgren's syndrome or another form), or a control subject (not recorded which). The sequenced material came from CD4+ T cells from PBMCs. The chain joins TRBV4-2 to TRBJ2-5, with a possible D match to TRBD1 (5 bases). CDR3 sequence reads: CASSQVSWGGTQYF. The CDR3 DNA is TGTGCCAGCAGCCAAGTGTCCTGGGGCGGGACCCAGTACTTC.